A selection of T cell receptor beta chains follows, all from one sample in a study of cytomegalovirus exposure and HLA in healthy donors. Produced via immunoSEQ multiplex PCR; TCRdb's table is partial and in-frame only. The sample consists of approximately 200,000 clones, 90% to 95% of them appearing once. Sequenced input: PBMCs. The receptors derive from a woman aged 18-35 years in good health and CMV-seronegative. Both conserved end residues are part of each CDR3. D genes are given only for firm matches. A row's size may be missing; if present it is once, few, many or a size class.

J,D,size,V,CDR3,DNA
TRBJ2-1,TRBD1,NA,TRBV11-2,CASSLDGQGLSSYNEQFF,TGTGCCAGCAGCTTAGACGGACAGGGCCTAAGCTCCTACAATGAGCAGTTCTTC
TRBJ2-2,NA,NA,TRBV18,CASSPLSAGAYTGELFF,TGTGCCAGCTCACCTTTGAGCGCAGGGGCGTACACCGGGGAGCTGTTTTTT
TRBJ2-2,NA,NA,TRBV9,CASRLAGGTGELFF,TGTGCCAGCAGACTAGCCGGAGGGACCGGGGAGCTGTTTTTT
TRBJ1-1,TRBD1,NA,TRBV7-6,CASSRDREWTEAFF,TGTGCCAGCAGCCGGGACAGGGAATGGACTGAAGCTTTCTTT
TRBJ2-7,TRBD2,NA,TRBV5-1,CASSLVGLAGTYEQYF,TGCGCCAGCAGCTTGGTGGGACTAGCGGGAACCTACGAGCAGTACTTC
TRBJ2-3,TRBD2,once,TRBV28,CASSSSLLALRTDTQYF,TGTGCCAGCAGTTCCTCTCTACTAGCGTTACGCACAGATACGCAGTATTTT
TRBJ2-2,NA,NA,TRBV7-3,CASSSTDRNTGELFF,TGTGCCAGCAGCAGTACCGACAGGAACACCGGGGAGCTGTTTTTT
TRBJ1-5,NA,NA,TRBV12-5,CASGFGGASNQPQHF,TGTGCTAGTGGTTTCGGGGGGGCCAGCAATCAGCCCCAGCATTTT
TRBJ2-7,NA,NA,TRBV19,CASSLSGSREWYEQYF,TGTGCCAGTAGCCTCTCTGGATCTCGGGAGTGGTACGAGCAGTACTTC
TRBJ2-1,NA,NA,TRBV2,CASRGPPGIPGMGEQFF,TGTGCCAGCAGAGGACCTCCCGGGATCCCTGGGATGGGTGAGCAGTTCTTC
TRBJ1-2,TRBD1,NA,TRBV11-2,CASSSYRGQGNYGYTF,TGTGCCAGCAGCTCCTACCGAGGACAGGGGAACTATGGCTACACCTTC
TRBJ2-7,NA,NA,TRBV14,CASSQVFRGEQYF,TGTGCCAGCAGCCAAGTTTTCAGGGGCGAGCAGTACTTC
TRBJ1-1,TRBD1,NA,TRBV7-9,CASSSGQQYTEAFF,TGTGCCAGCAGCTCGGGACAGCAATACACTGAAGCTTTCTTT
TRBJ1-2,NA,NA,TRBV30,CAWSVLGTGPYGYTF,TGTGCCTGGAGTGTACTCGGAACAGGCCCTTATGGCTACACCTTC
TRBJ2-1,TRBD2,NA,TRBV4-2,CASSQRLAGDEQFF,TGTGCCAGCAGCCAACGACTAGCGGGGGATGAGCAGTTCTTC
TRBJ1-5,NA,NA,TRBV15,CATSARRPRGNQPQHF,TGTGCCACCAGCGCTCGAAGGCCACGGGGCAATCAGCCCCAGCATTTT
TRBJ1-1,TRBD1,NA,TRBV6-5,CASRRPTGVKTEAFF,TGTGCCAGCAGACGACCCACAGGGGTTAAGACTGAAGCTTTCTTT
TRBJ2-7,NA,once,TRBV28,CASSPPTDSYEQYF,TGTGCCAGCAGTCCTCCGACAGACTCCTACGAGCAGTACTTC
TRBJ2-7,NA,NA,TRBV13,CASSLRSDTYEQYF,TGTGCCAGCAGCTTACGGTCGGACACCTACGAGCAGTACTTC
TRBJ2-7,NA,NA,TRBV11-1,CASSLASDQGYEQYF,TGTGCCAGCAGCTTAGCTTCGGACCAGGGCTACGAGCAGTACTTC
TRBJ2-5,NA,once,TRBV4-1,CASSRSEGLGETQYF,TGCGCCAGCAGCCGATCGGAGGGTCTCGGGGAGACCCAGTACTTC
TRBJ1-6,NA,NA,TRBV11-2,CASSFASSDSPLHF,TGTGCCAGCAGCTTTGCCAGTTCAGATTCACCCCTCCACTTT
TRBJ2-4,NA,NA,TRBV21-1,CASFWSGVLAKNIQYF,TGTGCCAGCTTTTGGTCAGGGGTCCTAGCCAAAAACATTCAGTACTTC
TRBJ1-1,NA,NA,TRBV18,CASSSTGNTEAFF,TGTGCCAGCTCTTCAACGGGTAACACTGAAGCTTTCTTT
TRBJ2-1,NA,once,TRBV29-1,CSVEFGRGHNEQFF,TGCAGCGTTGAATTTGGGCGGGGGCACAATGAGCAGTTCTTC
TRBJ2-3,NA,NA,TRBV6-1,CASTNTDTQYF,TGTGCCAGCACCAACACAGATACGCAGTATTTT
TRBJ1-2,NA,NA,TRBV19,CASSIVAGMDGYTF,TGTGCCAGTAGTATAGTGGCAGGGATGGATGGCTACACCTTC
TRBJ2-1,NA,NA,TRBV10-1,CASSGRPGEQTDNEQFF,TGCGCCAGCAGTGGCCGGCCGGGGGAACAAACGGACAATGAGCAGTTCTTC
TRBJ2-1,TRBD1,NA,TRBV5-5,CASSRDRALTREQFF,TGTGCCAGCAGCCGGGACAGGGCTTTAACCAGGGAGCAGTTCTTC
TRBJ1-2,NA,NA,TRBV5-6,CASSLGLGYGYTF,TGTGCCAGCAGCTTGGGACTTGGCTATGGCTACACCTTC
TRBJ1-5,NA,NA,TRBV30,CAWRNKTGIQPQHF,TGTGCCTGGAGGAATAAAACGGGGATTCAGCCCCAGCATTTT
TRBJ1-6,TRBD1,NA,TRBV7-9,CASSSPETGRNSPLHF,TGTGCCAGCAGCTCCCCGGAGACAGGGCGGAATTCACCCCTCCACTTT
TRBJ1-4,NA,NA,TRBV5-1,CASRFSNEKLFF,TGCGCCAGTCGGTTTTCTAATGAAAAACTGTTTTTT
TRBJ1-1,NA,NA,TRBV9,CASSARGLRNTEAFF,TGTGCCAGCAGCGCAAGAGGCTTGAGGAACACTGAAGCTTTCTTT
TRBJ1-2,TRBD1,NA,TRBV7-9,CASSPGQDYGYTF,TGTGCCAGCAGCCCGGGACAGGACTATGGCTACACCTTC
TRBJ2-7,NA,once,TRBV30,CAWSFGTHYEQYF,TGTGCCTGGAGTTTCGGTACTCACTACGAGCAGTACTTC
TRBJ2-1,TRBD2,NA,TRBV4-1,CASSQDELAGGHEQFF,TGCGCCAGCAGCCAAGATGAGCTAGCGGGAGGGCATGAGCAGTTCTTC
TRBJ2-7,TRBD2,once,TRBV10-3,CAISELEREDAYEQYF,TGTGCCATCAGTGAGCTCGAGCGGGAGGACGCCTACGAGCAGTACTTC
TRBJ1-1,TRBD1,NA,TRBV19,CASSIGGTVVNTEAFF,TGTGCCAGTAGTATAGGCGGGACAGTGGTGAACACTGAAGCTTTCTTT
TRBJ2-7,TRBD1,NA,TRBV12-5,CASGLDYTRTGRPYEQYF,TGTGCTAGTGGTTTGGACTACACTAGGACAGGGAGACCCTACGAGCAGTACTTC
TRBJ1-2,TRBD1,NA,TRBV18,CASSPESGSGTGGGRNYGYTF,TGTGCCAGCTCACCAGAATCCGGCAGCGGGACAGGGGGCGGCAGAAATTATGGCTACACCTTC
TRBJ1-6,NA,few,TRBV28,CASSFRSYNSPLHF,TGTGCCAGCAGTTTTCGCTCCTATAATTCACCCCTCCACTTT
TRBJ2-1,TRBD2,NA,TRBV5-1,CASSLSLAGGPHNEQFF,TGCGCCAGCAGCTTGTCACTAGCGGGAGGGCCTCACAATGAGCAGTTCTTC